Presented here are 2 T cell receptor beta chains from one specimen sequenced in a study of blood T cell repertoires in COVID-19. Method: immunoSEQ multiplex PCR; TCRdb's copy keeps in-frame clones and lacks some. The data contain about 140,000 clones, about 75% of them singletons. The sequenced material came from PBMCs or T cells enriched from blood (not recorded which). All receptors derive from a woman aged 45-59 years who had recovered from COVID-19.

The gene calls are TRBV2 and TRBJ2-1, with 10 positions matching TRBD1. The CDR3 runs 15 residues. Trimming removed 5 bases from V and 7 bases from J; junction bases left unmatched: 8. Germline V gives CDR1 SNHLY, CDR2 FYNNEI. The CDR3 sequence is CASSSRDRGGNEQFF. The CDR3, as DNA: TGTGCCAGCAGTAGCAGGGACAGGGGTGGGAATGAGCAGTTCTTC.

With regard to this clone: Other DNA sequences in this sample translate to the same CDR3. CDR3 in amino acids: CASSPRTDSGNTIYF. The CDR3 nucleotides read TGCGCCAGCAGCCCGAGGACAGACTCTGGAAACACCATATATTTT. V gene TRBV5-1 combines with J gene TRBJ1-3; D is possibly TRBD1 (6 bases). V lost 4 bases to trimming and J lost 0 bases, with 11 bases between them. CDR1 SGHRS and CDR2 YFSETQ come from the germline V gene. The CDR3 contains 15 residues.